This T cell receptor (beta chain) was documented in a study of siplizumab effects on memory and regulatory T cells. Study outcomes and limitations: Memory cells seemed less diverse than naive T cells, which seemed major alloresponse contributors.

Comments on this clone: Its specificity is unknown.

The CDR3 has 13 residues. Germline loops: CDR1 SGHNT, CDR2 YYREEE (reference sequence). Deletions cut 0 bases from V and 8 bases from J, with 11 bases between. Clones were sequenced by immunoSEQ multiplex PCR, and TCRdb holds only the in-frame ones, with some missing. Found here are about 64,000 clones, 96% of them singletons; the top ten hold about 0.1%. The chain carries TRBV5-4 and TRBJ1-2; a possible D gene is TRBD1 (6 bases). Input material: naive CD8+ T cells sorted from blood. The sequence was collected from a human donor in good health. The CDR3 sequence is CASSLAGAEGYTF. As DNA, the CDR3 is TGTGCCAGCAGCTTGGCGGGGGCTGAGGGCTACACCTTC.